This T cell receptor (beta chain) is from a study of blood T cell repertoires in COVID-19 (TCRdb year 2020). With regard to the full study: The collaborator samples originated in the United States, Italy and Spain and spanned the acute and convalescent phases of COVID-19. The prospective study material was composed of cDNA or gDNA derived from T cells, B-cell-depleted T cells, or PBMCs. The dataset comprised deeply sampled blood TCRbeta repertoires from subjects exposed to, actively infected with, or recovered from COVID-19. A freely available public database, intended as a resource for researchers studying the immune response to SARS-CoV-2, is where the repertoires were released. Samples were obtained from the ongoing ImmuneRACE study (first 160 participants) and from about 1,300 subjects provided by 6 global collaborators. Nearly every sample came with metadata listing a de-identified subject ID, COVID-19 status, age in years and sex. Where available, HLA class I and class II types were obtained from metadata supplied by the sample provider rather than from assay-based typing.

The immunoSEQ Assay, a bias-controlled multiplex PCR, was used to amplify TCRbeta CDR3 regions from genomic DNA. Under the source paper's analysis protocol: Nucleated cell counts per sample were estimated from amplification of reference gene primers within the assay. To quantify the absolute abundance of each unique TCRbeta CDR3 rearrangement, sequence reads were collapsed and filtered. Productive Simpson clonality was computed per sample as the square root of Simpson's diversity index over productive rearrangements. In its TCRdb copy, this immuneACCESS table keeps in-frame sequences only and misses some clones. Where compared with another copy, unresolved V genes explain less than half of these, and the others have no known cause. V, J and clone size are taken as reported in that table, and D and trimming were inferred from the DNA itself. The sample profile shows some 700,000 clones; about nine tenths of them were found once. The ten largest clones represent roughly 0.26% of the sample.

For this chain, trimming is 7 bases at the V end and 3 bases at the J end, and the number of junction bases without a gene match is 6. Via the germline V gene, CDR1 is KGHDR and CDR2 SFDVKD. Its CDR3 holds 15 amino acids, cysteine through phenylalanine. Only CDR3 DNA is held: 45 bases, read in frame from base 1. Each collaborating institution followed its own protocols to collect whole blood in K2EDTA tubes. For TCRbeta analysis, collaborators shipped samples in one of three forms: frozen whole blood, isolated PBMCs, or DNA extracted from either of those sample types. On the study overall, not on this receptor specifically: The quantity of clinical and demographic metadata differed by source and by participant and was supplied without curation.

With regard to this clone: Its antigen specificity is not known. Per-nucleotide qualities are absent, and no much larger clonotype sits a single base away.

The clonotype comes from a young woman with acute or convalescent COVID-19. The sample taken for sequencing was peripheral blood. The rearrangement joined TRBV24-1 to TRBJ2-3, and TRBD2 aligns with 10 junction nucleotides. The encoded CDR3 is CATRPAGGPTDTQYF. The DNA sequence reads TGTGCCACCAGACCAGCGGGGGGGCCAACAGATACGCAGTATTTT.